This TCR beta chain was recorded in a study of CD8+ T cells in alopecia areata. Treatment meaning: oral pan-JAK inhibitor, 5-10 mg twice daily. Germline CDR1 is LGHNA and CDR2 is YNFKEQ. This CDR3 is 13 amino acids long. Trimming removed 2 bases from V and 7 bases from J, with 9 bases in between. For this clone: Antigen unknown.

It was cDNA, reverse transcribed from extracted RNA, that served as the sequencing template. Produced via immunoSEQ multiplex PCR; TCRdb's table is partial and in-frame only. The sample holds about 190,000 clones, more than 55% seen once. The study, taken as a whole, reports: There was only one nonresponder, so it was unclear how baseline CD8+ expansion relates to response. Patients displayed less clarity in TCR sharing than mice, a finding possibly related to HLA.

This specimen was CD4+ T cells sorted from blood, taken at week 4, from a patient treated with tofacitinib. The chain carries TRBV4-2 and TRBJ1-5; D is possibly TRBD1 (5 bases). The TCR was taken from a human donor with alopecia areata. CDR3 in amino acids: CASSQRGGQPQHF. CDR3 bases: TGTGCCAGCAGCCAAAGGGGAGGGCAGCCCCAGCATTTT.